The 20 T cell receptor beta chains in this list originate from one sample, sequenced in a study of T cells in narcolepsy. Only in-frame clones appear in the TCRdb table, and some are missing; sequencing was by immunoSEQ multiplex PCR. The sample has fewer than 40,000 clones, 81% seen once. Sequencing was performed on memory (CD45RA-) CD4+ T cells from blood. The origin of the receptors is a human donor in good health.

V and J are TRBV15 and TRBJ2-2; 10 positions match TRBD1. CDR1 is LNHNV and CDR2 is YYDKDF in the germline V gene (reference sequence). This CDR3 contains 15 residues. With 1 base clipped from V and 6 bases from J, the junction kept 2 bases outside the gene matches. CDR3 DNA: TGTGCCACCAGCAGAGGAGGACAGGGGGCCGGGGAGCTGTTTTTT. It is translated as CATSRGGQGAGELFF. The full variable domain, with the rest looked up from reference TRBV15 and TRBJ2-2, is DAMVIQNPRYQVTQFGKPVTLSCSQTLNHNVMYWYQQKSSQAPKLLFHYYDKDFNNEADTPDNFQSRRPNTSFCFLDIRSPGLGDTAMYLCATSRGGQGAGELFFGEGSRLTVL.

The chain has TRBV29-1 and TRBJ2-3, with D possibly TRBD1 on 6 matching bases. Trimming removed 4 bases from V and 1 base from J, with 21 bases in between. The germline CDR1 and CDR2 sequences are SQVTM and ANQGSEA. The CDR3 has 17 amino acids. The CDR3 region is CSVVGLQSSGGTDTQYF. The CDR3 coding sequence is TGCAGCGTTGTTGGACTCCAATCCTCAGGGGGCACAGATACGCAGTATTTT.

The sample holds one count of this clone. This chain links TRBV7-3 with TRBJ1-4; 7 bases are shared with TRBD1. The V and J ends lost 2 bases and 3 bases, in that order; junction bases with no gene match: 6. This CDR3 comprises 16 residues. The germline gives CDR1 SGHTA, CDR2 FQGTGA. Here the CDR3 DNA reads TGTGCCAGCAGCTTAGGGGCCGGGACAGCTAATGAAAAACTGTTTTTT. It encodes CASSLGAGTANEKLFF.

The CDR3 DNA reads TGTGCCAGCAGCTCCCCACTCGGGACCGGGGAGCTGTTTTTT. Translation gives CASSSPLGTGELFF. The chain has TRBV11-3 and TRBJ2-2; D is unclear. CDR3 length equals 14 residues. Germline V gene data show CDR1 as SGHNT and CDR2 as YENEEA. The V and J ends lost 4 bases and 5 bases respectively, with 11 bases between them.

V gene TRBV2 combines with J gene TRBJ2-5; D may match TRBD1 or TRBD2 (6 bases each). The CDR3 runs 15 residues. Germline V gene lookup returns CDR1 SNHLY and CDR2 FYNNEI. The V gene lost 6 bases and the J gene lost 5 bases, with 19 bases spanning the gap. CDR3 DNA: TGTGCCAGCAGCCTGGACAGCGGGCGAGGGGAGACCCAGTACTTC. It encodes CASSLDSGRGETQYF.

This chain joins TRBV14 and TRBJ1-2; D remains ambiguous. Germline CDR1 is SGHDN and CDR2 is FVKESK. The CDR3 extends over 13 amino acids. Trimming pared 2 bases from V and 8 bases from J, leaving 12 bases between. The CDR3 DNA reads as TGTGCCAGCAGCCAAAGAAGGGAGGGAGGCTACACCTTC. Protein product: CASSQRREGGYTF. The full variable domain, with the rest looked up from reference TRBV14 and TRBJ1-2, is EAGVTQFPSHSVIEKGQTVTLRCDPISGHDNLYWYRRVMGKEIKFLLHFVKESKQDESGMPNNRFLAERTGGTYSTLKVQPAELEDSGVYFCASSQRREGGYTFGSGTRLTVV.

This clone was counted a few times. This chain links TRBV2 with TRBJ1-3; D not certain. This CDR3 is built from 13 residues. Trimming left V 2 bases short and J 6 bases short, with 8 bases between. Germline CDR1 reads SNHLY; CDR2 reads FYNNEI. The CDR3 DNA reads TGTGCCAGCAGTGAATTGGTGGAAAACACCATATATTTT. As protein: CASSELVENTIYF.

V is TRBV27 and J is TRBJ2-5, with 10 bases matching TRBD2. The CDR3 has 14 residues. V was clipped by 8 bases and J by 5 bases; unmatched bases: 8. CDR1 is MNHEY, CDR2 SMNVEV, per germline (reference sequence). The CDR3 sequence is CASALTSGTETQYF. The CDR3 coding sequence is TGTGCCAGCGCCTTAACTAGCGGGACTGAGACCCAGTACTTC.

This clone was seen a few times. The chain combines TRBV7-6 with TRBJ1-4; 8 bases map to TRBD1. Germline trimming cut 4 bases from V and 0 bases from J; bases unmatched to any gene: 16. The germline V gene encodes CDR1 SGHVS and CDR2 FNYEAQ. CDR3 length: 20 residues. The DNA for the CDR3 is TGTGCCAGCAGCTCACAACGACCGGGACAGGCGCTTGCAACTAATGAAAAACTGTTTTTT. Amino acids: CASSSQRPGQALATNEKLFF.

The chain recombines TRBV14 with TRBJ2-3; tentative D call: TRBD2 (6 bases). Germline V gene sequence: CDR1 SGHDN, CDR2 FVKESK. V was pared by 2 bases and J by 12 bases, with 12 bases between. The CDR3 length is 12 residues. The CDR3 is CASSQLAFPQYF. CDR3 in DNA: TGTGCCAGCAGCCAACTAGCGTTTCCTCAGTATTTT.

CDR3 residues: CASTLATGLNTEAFF. CDR3 nucleotides: TGTGCCAGCACCTTGGCAACAGGGCTGAACACTGAAGCTTTCTTT. The chain uses TRBV7-9 and TRBJ1-1; a weak D match, TRBD1 (6 bases). Trimming took off 7 bases at V and 0 bases at J, with 15 bases between the two ends. Germline CDR1 is SEHNR and CDR2 is FQNEAQ (reference sequence). The CDR3 has 15 residues.

The chain carries TRBV5-8 and TRBJ1-5, with D possibly matching TRBD1 (5 bases). V was pared by 3 bases and J by 4 bases, with 14 bases between. Germline CDR1 reads SGHTS; CDR2 reads YDEGEE. CDR3 length: 15 amino acids. The CDR3 DNA reads TGTGCCAGCAGCTCGAGAGAGGGGCTTAATCAGCCCCAGCATTTT. Protein product: CASSSREGLNQPQHF.

The V call is TRBV4-2, the J call TRBJ1-3, with D perhaps matching TRBD1 (5 bases). The CDR3 consists of 15 residues. The V end was cut by 0 bases, the J end by 4 bases, with 10 bases between. Germline V CDR1 and CDR2: LGHNA, YNFKEQ. The CDR3 here is CASSQDRVGGNTIYF. In nucleotides, the CDR3 is TGTGCCAGCAGCCAAGACAGGGTGGGAGGAAACACCATATATTTT.

This chain uses TRBV5-4 with TRBJ1-2, with 9 bases aligning to TRBD1. The J segment lost 6 bases and the V segment lost 0 bases, leaving 3 bases of the junction unmatched. Germline V gives CDR1 SGHNT, CDR2 YYREEE (reference sequence). This CDR3 region has 14 residues. The CDR3 DNA sequence: TGTGCCAGCAGCTTGGGGACAGGGGTCAATGGCTACACCTTC. Amino acids: CASSLGTGVNGYTF.

The chain joins TRBV6-5 to TRBJ2-2; D is perhaps TRBD2 (5 bases). The germline CDR1 and CDR2 sequences are MNHEY and SVGAGI. The CDR3 contains 14 residues. The V and J ends lost 4 bases and 3 bases respectively, with 9 bases between them. CDR3 nucleotides: TGTGCCAGCAGTTCCCCGGGATACACCGGGGAGCTGTTTTTT. Translated: CASSSPGYTGELFF.

This sequence joins TRBV7-8 and TRBJ1-2; 8 positions match TRBD1. CDR1 and CDR2 from the germline V gene are SGHVS and FQNEAQ. V shed 1 base and J 6 bases; nucleotides not matched to a gene: 4. This CDR3 comprises 14 residues. Here the CDR3 DNA reads TGTGCCAGCAGCTTAGGACAGGGGTGGGATGGCTACACCTTC. The encoded protein is CASSLGQGWDGYTF. Full variable domain (remainder filled in from reference TRBV7-8 and TRBJ1-2): GAGVSQSPRYKVAKRGQDVALRCDPISGHVSLFWYQQALGQGPEFLTYFQNEAQLDKSGLPSDRFFAERPEGSVSTLKIQRTQQEDSAVYLCASSLGQGWDGYTFGSGTRLTVV.

This clone was recorded a few times. This chain links TRBV10-2 with TRBJ1-5; 9 positions match TRBD1. V lost 6 bases to trimming and J lost 6 bases; unmatched junction nucleotides: 6. The CDR3 loop spans 14 amino acids. CDR1 is WSHSY, CDR2 SAAADI, per germline. The CDR3 region has the DNA TGCGCCAGCAGGGGACAGGGACAAGGTCAGCCCCAGCATTTT. Amino acid sequence: CASRGQGQGQPQHF.

CDR3 DNA sequence: TGTGCCAGCAGCAGACTAGGGGCAGGCTCCTACAATGAGCAGTTCTTC. It specifies CASSRLGAGSYNEQFF. V usage is TRBV14 and J usage is TRBJ2-1, with D possibly TRBD2 on 6 matching bases. V lost 5 bases to trimming and J lost 0 bases, with 14 bases between them. This CDR3 spans 16 amino acids. Germline CDR1 and CDR2: SGHDN and FVKESK.

This chain uses TRBV6-1 with TRBJ1-5; TRBD1 aligns across 12 bases. The junction had 7 bases not matched to a gene; V was cut back by 6 bases and J by 7 bases. CDR3 length equals 15 residues. CDR1 is MNHNS and CDR2 is SASEGT in the germline V gene. The CDR3 protein is CASRGGTGGRQPQHF. The DNA for the CDR3 is TGTGCCAGCAGGGGAGGGACAGGGGGCAGGCAGCCCCAGCATTTT.

The chain links TRBV29-1 to TRBJ1-3; D remains ambiguous. Trimming stripped 4 bases from V and 0 bases from J, with 7 bases between. CDR3 length: 13 residues. Germline V gives CDR1 SQVTM, CDR2 ANQGSEA. The CDR3 region has the DNA TGCAGCGTTGGAATTAGCTCTGGAAACACCATATATTTT. Amino acids: CSVGISSGNTIYF.